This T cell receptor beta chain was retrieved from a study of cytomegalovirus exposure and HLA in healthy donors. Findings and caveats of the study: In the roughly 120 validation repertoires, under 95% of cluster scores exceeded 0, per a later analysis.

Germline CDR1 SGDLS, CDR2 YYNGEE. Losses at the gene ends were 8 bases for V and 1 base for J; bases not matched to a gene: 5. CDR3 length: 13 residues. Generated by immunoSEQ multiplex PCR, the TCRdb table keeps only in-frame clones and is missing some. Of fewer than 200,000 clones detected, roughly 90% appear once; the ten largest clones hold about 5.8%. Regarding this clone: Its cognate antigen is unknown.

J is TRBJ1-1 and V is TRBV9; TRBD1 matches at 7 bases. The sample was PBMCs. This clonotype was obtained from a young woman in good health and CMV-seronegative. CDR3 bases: TGTGCCAGTGTCCGGGACAGGAACACTGAAGCTTTCTTT. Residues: CASVRDRNTEAFF.